The present TCR beta chain was sequenced within a study of T cell responses to AZD1222 COVID-19 vaccine. Notes on the study in general: Following two doses of AZD1222, Spike-specific TCR breadth and depth rose. Seropositive at baseline were only six or seven AZD1222 recipients. Repertoire sampling occurred only after the peak T cell response.

Deletions cut 3 bases from V and 6 bases from J, with 6 bases between. Germline CDR1 is SNHLY and CDR2 is FYNNEI. The CDR3 extends over 12 amino acids. Remarks on this clone: The antigen is not known.

Method: immunoSEQ multiplex PCR; TCRdb's copy keeps in-frame clones and lacks some. The repertoire holds about 60,000 clones, about 80% seen once, with roughly 3.5% in the top ten. This sample comprised peripheral blood, obtained 28 days after the second AZD1222 dose. The chain joins TRBV2 to TRBJ1-5; D gene ambiguous. The TCR sequence derives from an adult who received the AZD1222 COVID-19 vaccine. The DNA of the CDR3 is TGTGCCAGCAGTGATTCAGTTCAGCCCCAGCATTTT. Translated: CASSDSVQPQHF.